This T cell receptor (beta chain) comes out of a study of shared clonotypes between healthy human individuals (dated by TCRdb to 2020 to 2022). At the level of the whole study: Three men and two women, aged 18 to 49 years, made up the cohort. To estimate repertoire size and how much clonotypes are shared between individuals, the study performed deep sequencing of blood TCR repertoires from a handful of healthy adults. Per donor, leukapheresis produced somewhere between about 0.94 and 10 billion PBMCs. For each donor, CD4 naive and CD4 memory were each run on three plates, CD8 naive on two plates, and CD8 memory on one plate. Libraries were prepared and TCR repertoires were sequenced by different laboratories using diverse techniques, in order to increase sequencing depth and limit assay-specific biases.

Using the deep immunoSEQ assay, TCR CDR3 regions were amplified from genomic DNA by multiplex PCR. Genomic DNA extracted from each cell subset was distributed evenly over all wells of several immunoSEQ 96-well plates, and each plate served as one replicate. For sorted subsets, 200 to 250 ng of genomic DNA, equivalent to 25,000 to 30,000 T cell genomes, went into each replicate PCR. The purified libraries were quantified using a Qubit 3.0 fluorometer, sized with a Bioanalyzer 2100, and then quantified again using the KAPA Library Quantification kit. Each immunoSEQ 96-well plate was sequenced on its own single-read 150-cycle Illumina NextSeq 550 flow cell. Per the source publication's procedure: Because the immunoSEQ output included only junctional sequences and no quality scores, the filtering could not be the same as the filtering used for full-length reads. To assign V/J genes and CDR3, sequences were annotated using PyIR, a Python wrapper for IgBLAST v1.9, with IMGT germline references. Reads were filtered out if the reads had weak V/J assignments (E-value above 1e-6), no CDR3, stop codons, out-of-frame junctions, or ambiguous translated residues. V3J clonotypes were defined as sequences sharing the same inferred V gene, J gene, and CDR3 amino acid sequence. The percentage overlap between two repertoires was calculated by dividing the number of shared unique clonotypes by the size of the smaller repertoire. Three approaches were used to assess repertoire richness: RTK rarefaction, the Chao1 estimator, and Recon v2.1 estimates of unobserved clonotypes. Generation probabilities for all TCRbeta clonotypes obtained by the gDNA method from a few donors were computed using OLGA. TCRdb re-hosts the immuneACCESS table, in-frame sequences only. Its copies lack some clones; in the studies checked, an unresolved V gene accounts for under half of them, and the cause for the rest is not known. V and J calls and clone size are copied from that table; D and trimming were computed from the DNA. Present in this sample are under 600,000 clones, less than 98% of which were seen just once. The ten top clones hold 0.057% of the sample.

Concerning this clone: Its antigen is still unknown. No much larger clone exists at a distance of one base, and base qualities are not known.

V gives up 2 bases and J gives up 6 bases, and the segment between their germline ends measures 7 bases. From its cysteine to its phenylalanine, the CDR3 spans 13 amino acids. Only the CDR3 DNA is retained, 39 bases long and in frame from the first base. The CDR1 and CDR2 encoded by the germline V gene (reference sequence) are SGHAT and FQDESV. Broader findings and caveats from the paper: Sharing across a few donors was observed for around 5% of naive CD4, 3% to 3.5% of naive CD8, 2% to 2.5% of memory CD4, and 0.4% of memory CD8 clonotypes. Pairwise subsampling led to the expectation that sequencing depth would affect the degree of clonotype sharing among donors. Higher generation probabilities were observed for clonotypes shared by all four sorted-subset donors than for non-shared clonotypes. Only blood was sampled, and tissue TCR repertoires likely differ from those in blood. Because the study included only a small number of donors, the genetic and exposure-history diversity represented was limited. Naive subsets generally had larger estimated clonotype richness than memory subsets did. Even with the large sequencing depth, rarefaction of the sorted-subset datasets indicated that sequencing was incomplete.

The donors were healthy, HIV-negative adults with no recently reported acute infections or vaccinations. Every donor was a Caucasian adult residing in Nashville, Tennessee, USA. CD4+ T cells were enriched by magnetic negative selection; naive cells were then positively selected on CD45RA, and the negative fraction formed the memory subset. Blood was obtained by leukapheresis, after which PBMCs were separated by Ficoll-Histopaque density gradient centrifugation and cryopreserved in liquid nitrogen vapor phase. Analytical flow cytometry was used to check the purity and quantity of every magnetically sorted T cell population. Genomic DNA was isolated from every sorted fraction and measured by UV absorbance on a Nanodrop 2000c.

The rearranged segments are TRBV11-1 and TRBJ2-2, with no D gene named confidently. The origin of this receptor is a woman under 40 in good health. The sample comprised naive CD4+ T cells sorted from blood. In the paper's terms, the cell subset or site label means: CD45RA+ positively selected. The CDR3 reads as follows: CASSLMMAGELFF. The DNA reads as follows: TGTGCCAGCAGCTTAATGATGGCCGGGGAGCTGTTTTTT.